This T cell receptor (beta chain) comes out of a study of beta chain features in type 1 diabetes. General observations from the study: Whether HLA type affects TCRB rearrangement stayed undetermined in the present work. At VDJ recombination sites, type 1 diabetes patients had fewer insertions and more deleted nucleotides. TCRB CDR3 length was moderately but significantly reduced in all four CD4+ subsets of Type 1 diabetes patients. PCR might favor shorter templates, equally in patients and controls. Patients' naive, central memory and regulatory TCRB repertoires appeared more alike than those of healthy donors.

The sequenced template was cDNA made from the entire isolated RNA. Libraries were prepared by immunoSEQ multiplex PCR; TCRdb keeps only in-frame clonotypes and omits some of them. Of 250,000 to 300,000 clones listed, roughly an eighth are singletons. This clone was seen a few times. Its matching antigen is unknown. The germline gives CDR1 MDHEN, CDR2 SYDVKM. Unmatched junction bases numbered 7, after V lost 7 bases and J lost 7 bases. The CDR3 extends over 15 amino acids. This receptor was taken from a man aged 25-45 years with type 1 diabetes. Sequencing input: naive CD4+ T cells from blood. The chain uses TRBV28 and TRBJ2-6; 10 bases match TRBD1. CDR3 sequence: CASTRDRGYANVLTF. As DNA, the CDR3 is TGTGCCAGCACCCGGGACAGGGGATATGCCAACGTCCTGACTTTC.